The clone carrying this TCR beta chain has a handful of counts. Antigen: not known. Germline CDR1 and CDR2: MNHNS and SASEGT. V lost 1 base, J lost 0 bases, and 10 bases lay in between. The CDR3 covers 16 residues. This entry is derived from a study of metastatic and nonmetastatic thyroid tumors. Background on the study: Comparison of repertoires was carried out across blood and tumor or nodule tissue from malignant and benign thyroid patients.

Overall study results and limits: Malignant tumors reportedly showed significantly higher TCR beta diversity than benign nodules in both blood and tumor.

Until they underwent thyroid surgery, no patient had received any treatment. Authors' processing steps: The authors used CDR3 differences across clinicopathological groups to build a distant-metastasis classifier for papillary thyroid cancer. TCRdb reprocessed the PCR reads via MiXCR. The V and J calls, along with clone size, are taken from TCRdb and not from the paper's own processing. The sample carries some 20,000 clones, approximately 22% recorded once. The sample was tumor tissue. The chain links TRBV6-1 to TRBJ1-3, with no clear D. The sequence derives from a female donor with papillary thyroid cancer or a benign thyroid nodule (not recorded which). Some clones in this sample may be carry-over from other donors' samples. The CDR3 coding sequence is TGTGCCAGCAGTGAAGTGGGTCAAACCTCTGGAAACACCATATATTTT. Translating it yields CASSEVGQTSGNTIYF.